These 11 T cell receptor beta chains share one sample of origin, sequenced in a study of T cell repertoires in cytomegalovirus infection. TCRdb reprocessed the reads via MiXCR and lists one record per CDR3 protein. Of roughly 150,000 distinct CDR3 sequences in the sample, about 20% were seen once. The antigens of these receptors remain unknown. The sample was CD8+ T cells from cultured PBMCs, taken from culture after CMV antigen stimulation. These receptors originate from a human donor in good health (CMV status not recorded). Some clones in this sample may be carry-over from other donors' samples.

This clonotype was detected a few times. CDR3 in amino acids: CASSSARTEAFF. CDR3 DNA sequence: TGTGCCAGCAGCTCGGCACGCACTGAAGCTTTCTTT. The chain joins TRBV7-2 to TRBJ1-1; D not certain. The ends were cut back, 4 bases at V and 4 bases at J, with 7 bases in the middle. The V gene's germline CDR1 is SGHTA and CDR2 FQGNSA. CDR3 length equals 12 residues. The full variable domain, in which reference TRBV7-2 and TRBJ1-1 provide the parts outside the CDR3, is GAGVSQSPSNKVTEKGKDVELRCDPISGHTALYWYRQSLGQGLEFLIYFQGNSAPDKSGLPSDRFSAERTGGSVSTLTIQRTQQEDSAVYLCASSSARTEAFFGQGTRLTVV.

This clonotype was seen once. The chain combines TRBV4-1 with TRBJ2-3, with D hard to call. The CDR3 covers 14 residues. Germline CDR1 is MGHRA and CDR2 is YSYEKL. V was clipped by 4 bases and J by 4 bases, with 12 bases between them. Written as DNA, the CDR3 is TGCGCCAGCAGCCTATCCCGGGCACCAGATACGCAGTATTTT. This gives the protein CASSLSRAPDTQYF.

This clonotype was detected a few times. CDR3 loop: CASSHPTGIGTYNEQFF. The CDR3 DNA sequence: TGCGCCAGCAGCCACCCGACAGGGATAGGTACCTACAATGAGCAGTTCTTC. V gene TRBV4-1 combines with J gene TRBJ2-1; 7 bases match TRBD1. CDR1 and CDR2 (germline): MGHRA, YSYEKL. J gave up 2 bases and V 3 bases, and 10 bases lay outside the gene matches. The CDR3 loop spans 17 amino acids.

The table lists this clonotype with a count of one. The rearrangement links TRBV9 to TRBJ1-2, with 8 bases that match TRBD1. CDR3 length: 15 amino acids. Germline CDR1 is SGDLS and CDR2 is YYNGEE. V was pared by 7 bases and J by 5 bases, with 13 bases of the junction left unmatched. The CDR3 DNA is TGTGCCAGCTCTCTCAGGGGGCGTGGGACTTATGGCTACACCTTC. Encoded protein: CASSLRGRGTYGYTF.

This clonotype has a handful of counts. The rearrangement joins TRBV7-6 to TRBJ2-2, with 8 bases that match TRBD2. This CDR3 has 15 residues. Germline V CDR1 and CDR2: SGHVS, FNYEAQ. V dropped 3 bases and J dropped 6; count of bases not matched to a gene: 6. The CDR3 is CASSFGSGVAGELFF. For the CDR3, the DNA is TGTGCCAGCAGCTTTGGTAGCGGGGTAGCCGGGGAGCTGTTTTTT.

At least ten counts were recorded for this clonotype. The gene calls are TRBV4-1 and TRBJ2-5; 7 nucleotides match TRBD1. The CDR3 has 13 residues. Germline V gene lookup returns CDR1 MGHRA and CDR2 YSYEKL. The V gene end was trimmed by 7 bases and the J gene end by 5 bases; junction bases not matched to a gene: 7. The CDR3 protein is CASTPTGLETQYF. The CDR3 region has the DNA TGCGCCAGCACTCCGACAGGGTTGGAGACCCAGTACTTC.

The V call is TRBV7-2, the J call TRBJ2-6; 8 bases align to TRBD1. Trimming took 4 bases from V and 1 from J; bases not matched to a gene: 9. Germline lookup yields CDR1 SGHTA and CDR2 FQGNSA. The CDR3 is 18 amino acids. The CDR3 spells CASSSSDREGSGANVLTF. CDR3 nucleotide sequence: TGTGCCAGCAGCTCTTCGGACAGGGAAGGGTCTGGGGCCAACGTCCTGACTTTC.

The chain has TRBV6-6 and TRBJ2-6, with D uncertain. Germline V gives CDR1 MNHNY, CDR2 SVGAGI (reference sequence). V was trimmed by 6 bases and J by 2 bases, leaving 5 bases between them. This CDR3 comprises 13 residues. The CDR3 is CASSPPGANVLTF. The DNA for the CDR3 is TGTGCCAGCAGCCCCCCTGGGGCCAACGTCCTGACTTTC.

This clonotype has just a few counts. The J gene is TRBJ1-1, the V gene TRBV6-2 or TRBV6-3; the match to TRBD1 covers 7 bases. The V gene end was trimmed by 6 bases and the J gene end by 5 bases; junction bases not matched to a gene: 15. Germline V CDR1 and CDR2: MNHEY, SVGEGT. The CDR3 sequence is 16 residues long. CDR3 nucleotide sequence: TGTGCCAGCAGCCAACCCCGACAGGGATGGAGTACTGAAGCTTTCTTT. Translating gives CASSQPRQGWSTEAFF.

In this sample, this clonotype turned up a few times. V is TRBV7-2 and J is TRBJ1-2; no clear D gene. V was trimmed by 5 bases and J by 7 bases, leaving 11 bases between them. Germline assignment: CDR1 SGHTA and CDR2 FQGNSA. The CDR3 sequence is 12 residues long. In DNA form, the CDR3 reads TGTGCCAGCAGCGGCGTCCGAGGTGGCTACACCTTC. This codes for CASSGVRGGYTF.

This clonotype was seen a few times. This rearrangement joins TRBV7-9 to TRBJ1-2; a possible D gene is TRBD1 (5 bases). The CDR3 is 14 residues long. Trimming stripped 2 bases from V and 6 bases from J, with 13 bases between. Per the germline V gene, CDR1 is SEHNR and CDR2 is FQNEAQ (reference sequence). The CDR3 DNA reads as TGTGCCAGCAGCTTATCGGGGCAGGGTCATGGCTACACCTTC. Protein product: CASSLSGQGHGYTF.